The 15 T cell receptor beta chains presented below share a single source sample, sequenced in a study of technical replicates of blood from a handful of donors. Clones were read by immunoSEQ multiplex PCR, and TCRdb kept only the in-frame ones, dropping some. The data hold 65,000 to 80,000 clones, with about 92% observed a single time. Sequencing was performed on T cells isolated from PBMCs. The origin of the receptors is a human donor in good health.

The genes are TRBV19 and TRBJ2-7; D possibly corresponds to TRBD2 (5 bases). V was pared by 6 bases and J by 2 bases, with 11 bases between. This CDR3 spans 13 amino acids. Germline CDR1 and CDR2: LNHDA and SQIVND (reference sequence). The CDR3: CASSRRAAYEQYF. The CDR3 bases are TGTGCCAGTAGCAGGCGGGCGGCCTACGAGCAGTACTTC.

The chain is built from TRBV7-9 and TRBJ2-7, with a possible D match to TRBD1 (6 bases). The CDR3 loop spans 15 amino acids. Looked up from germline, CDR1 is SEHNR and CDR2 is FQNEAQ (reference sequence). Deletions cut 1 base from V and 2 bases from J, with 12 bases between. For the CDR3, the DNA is TGTGCCAGCAGCTTAGGGGCAGGGGCGCCCTACGAGCAGTACTTC. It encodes CASSLGAGAPYEQYF.

CDR3 in DNA: TGCGCCAGCAGGCCCGGGACAGACAAGTACAATGAGCAGTTCTTC. It translates to CASRPGTDKYNEQFF. The chain couples TRBV5-1 to TRBJ2-1; TRBD1 agrees at 7 bases. V dropped 5 bases and J dropped 4; count of bases not matched to a gene: 9. There are 15 residues in the CDR3. Germline V CDR1 and CDR2: SGHRS, YFSETQ.

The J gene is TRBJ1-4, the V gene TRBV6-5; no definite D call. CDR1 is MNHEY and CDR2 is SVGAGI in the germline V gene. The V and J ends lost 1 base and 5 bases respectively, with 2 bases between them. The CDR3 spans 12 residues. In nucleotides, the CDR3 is TGTGCCAGCAGTTACTTAAATGAAAAACTGTTTTTT. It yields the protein CASSYLNEKLFF.

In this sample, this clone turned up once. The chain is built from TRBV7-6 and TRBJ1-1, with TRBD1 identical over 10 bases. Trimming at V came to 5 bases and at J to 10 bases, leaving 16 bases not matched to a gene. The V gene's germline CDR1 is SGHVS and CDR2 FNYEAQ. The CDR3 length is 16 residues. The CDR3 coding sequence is TGTGCCAGCAGCCACTCCCCCGGACAGGGGGTAAAGGGAGCTTTCTTT. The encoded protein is CASSHSPGQGVKGAFF. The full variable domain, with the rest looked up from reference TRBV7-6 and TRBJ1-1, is GAGVSQSPRYKVTKRGQDVALRCDPISGHVSLYWYRQALGQGPEFLTYFNYEAQQDKSGLPNDRFSAERPEGSISTLTIQRTEQRDSAMYRCASSHSPGQGVKGAFFGQGTRLTVV.

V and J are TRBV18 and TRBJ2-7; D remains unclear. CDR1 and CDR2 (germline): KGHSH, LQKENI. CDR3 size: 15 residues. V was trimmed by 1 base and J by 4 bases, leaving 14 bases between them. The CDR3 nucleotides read TGTGCCAGCTCACCACGTCAACTCCTACGGTACGAGCAGTACTTC. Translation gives CASSPRQLLRYEQYF.

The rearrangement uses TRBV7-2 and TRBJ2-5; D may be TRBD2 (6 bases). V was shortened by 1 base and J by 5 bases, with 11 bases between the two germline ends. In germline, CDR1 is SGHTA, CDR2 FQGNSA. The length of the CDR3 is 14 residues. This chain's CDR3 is CASSLESGRETQYF. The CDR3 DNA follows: TGTGCCAGCAGCTTAGAATCAGGGAGGGAGACCCAGTACTTC.

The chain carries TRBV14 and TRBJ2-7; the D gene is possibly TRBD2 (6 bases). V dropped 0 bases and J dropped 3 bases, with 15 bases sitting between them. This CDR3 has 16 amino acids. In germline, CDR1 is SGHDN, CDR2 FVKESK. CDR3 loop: CASSQDFRSSGYEQYF. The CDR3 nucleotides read TGTGCCAGCAGCCAAGATTTTCGTAGTAGCGGCTACGAGCAGTACTTC.

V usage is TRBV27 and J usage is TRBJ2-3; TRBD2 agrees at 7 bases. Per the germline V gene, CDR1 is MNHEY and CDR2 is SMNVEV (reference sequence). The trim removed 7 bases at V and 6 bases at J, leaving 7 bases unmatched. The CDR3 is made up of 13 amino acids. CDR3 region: CASTELASDTQYF. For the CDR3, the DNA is TGTGCCAGCACCGAACTAGCGTCGGATACGCAGTATTTT.

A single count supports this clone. CDR3 DNA sequence: TGTGCCAGCAGTGGGACTAGCGGCACAGATACGCAGTATTTT. Protein: CASSGTSGTDTQYF. The rearrangement joins TRBV2 to TRBJ2-3; TRBD2 matches at 9 bases. V lost 4 bases to trimming and J lost 1 base; unmatched junction nucleotides: 0. Germline V gene lookup returns CDR1 SNHLY and CDR2 FYNNEI. The CDR3 consists of 14 residues.

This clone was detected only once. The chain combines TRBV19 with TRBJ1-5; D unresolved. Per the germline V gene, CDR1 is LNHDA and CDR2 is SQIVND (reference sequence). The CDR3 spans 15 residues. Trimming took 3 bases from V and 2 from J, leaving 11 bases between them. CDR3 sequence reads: CASSINAEGNQPQHF. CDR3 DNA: TGTGCCAGTAGTATCAACGCGGAAGGCAATCAGCCCCAGCATTTT.

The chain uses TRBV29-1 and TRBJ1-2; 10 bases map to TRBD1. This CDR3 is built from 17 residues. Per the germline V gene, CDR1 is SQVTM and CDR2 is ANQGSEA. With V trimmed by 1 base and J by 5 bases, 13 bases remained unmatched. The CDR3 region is CSVEGPGTGEYRYGYTF. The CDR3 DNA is TGCAGCGTTGAAGGTCCCGGGACAGGGGAGTATAGGTATGGCTACACCTTC.

The CDR3 DNA reads as TGTGCCAGCAGTGAAACTAGCGGGAGTAATGGAGATACGCAGTATTTT. Translating it yields CASSETSGSNGDTQYF. The V and J genes are TRBV6-1 and TRBJ2-3; 11 nucleotides agree with TRBD2. This CDR3 has 16 amino acids. The V segment lost 2 bases and the J segment 5 bases; nucleotides outside the gene matches: 6. Germline V CDR1 and CDR2: MNHNS, SASEGT.

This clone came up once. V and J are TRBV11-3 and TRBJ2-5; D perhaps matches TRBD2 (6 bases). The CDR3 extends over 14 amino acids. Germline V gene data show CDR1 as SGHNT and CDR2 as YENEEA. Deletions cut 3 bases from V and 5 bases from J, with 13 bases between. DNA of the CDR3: TGTGCCAGCAGCTTGTTCACTAGCTTCGAGACCCAGTACTTC. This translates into CASSLFTSFETQYF.

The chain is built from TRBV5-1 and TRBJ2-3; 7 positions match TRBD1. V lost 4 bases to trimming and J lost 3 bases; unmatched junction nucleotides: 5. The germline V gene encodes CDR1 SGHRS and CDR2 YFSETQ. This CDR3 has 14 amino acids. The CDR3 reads CASSPGQRTDTQYF. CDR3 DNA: TGCGCCAGCAGCCCGGGACAGAGGACAGATACGCAGTATTTT.